Below, 30 T cell receptor beta chains from the same sample are listed, as sequenced in a study of TIL therapy for anti-PD-1-resistant metastatic lung cancer. Time point meaning: pre-treatment sample, taken before nivolumab and TIL therapy. The immunoSEQ assay was v3. Using immunoSEQ multiplex PCR, the repertoire was profiled, and TCRdb retains in-frame clones only, with some absent. The table includes approximately 12,000 clones, approximately 80% detected once. The source was blood, collected at baseline. The receptor source for this set is a person aged 25 to 85 with non-small cell lung cancer.

The chain carries TRBV7-3 and TRBJ1-2; 7 nucleotides line up with TRBD1. CDR3 length: 15 amino acids. V lost 2 bases to trimming and J lost 4 bases; unmatched junction nucleotides: 7. Germline V gene sequence: CDR1 SGHTA, CDR2 FQGTGA. CDR3 DNA: TGTGCCAGCAGCTTAGGTCCAGGGGGAGGCTATGGCTACACCTTC. It yields the protein CASSLGPGGGYGYTF. The whole variable domain, remainder taken from reference TRBV7-3 and TRBJ1-2, is GAGVSQTPSNKVTEKGKYVELRCDPISGHTALYWYRQSLGQGPEFLIYFQGTGAADDSGLPNDRFFAVRPEGSVSTLKIQRTERGDSAVYLCASSLGPGGGYGYTFGSGTRLTVV.

This clone was recorded a few times. The V and J genes are TRBV7-6 and TRBJ2-7, with D possibly called TRBD1 or TRBD2 (5 bases each). The CDR3 spans 17 residues. The V gene's germline CDR1 is SGHVS and CDR2 FNYEAQ. Deletions cut 5 bases from V and 4 bases from J, with 24 bases between. CDR3 nucleotide sequence: TGTGCCAGCAGCCCACGGGGACGAGGACTCGCTCCGTACGAGCAGTACTTC. Its translation is CASSPRGRGLAPYEQYF. Using reference TRBV7-6 and TRBJ2-7 for the parts outside the CDR3, the full variable domain is GAGVSQSPRYKVTKRGQDVALRCDPISGHVSLYWYRQALGQGPEFLTYFNYEAQQDKSGLPNDRFSAERPEGSISTLTIQRTEQRDSAMYRCASSPRGRGLAPYEQYFGPGTRLTVT.

This chain uses TRBV11-2 with TRBJ2-1, with D tentatively TRBD2 (6 bases). There are 17 residues in the CDR3. Germline lookup yields CDR1 SGHAT and CDR2 FQNNGV. V lost 1 base, J lost 2 bases, and 15 bases lay in between. The CDR3 is CASSLGPGLPPYNEQFF. In DNA, the CDR3 is TGTGCCAGCAGCTTAGGGCCGGGACTCCCACCCTACAATGAGCAGTTCTTC.

V is TRBV5-1 and J is TRBJ1-3; D gene unclear. CDR3 length: 15 amino acids. Looked up from germline, CDR1 is SGHRS and CDR2 is YFSETQ. V lost 0 bases to trimming and J lost 0 bases, with 7 bases between them. The CDR3 protein is CASSLAAHSGNTIYF. The CDR3 DNA follows: TGCGCCAGCAGCTTGGCGGCTCACTCTGGAAACACCATATATTTT.

This clone occurred once. The CDR3 DNA follows: TGTGCCAGCAGCTCCAGACTAGCGGGAGGTCAAGAGCAGTACTTC. Translated, it gives CASSSRLAGGQEQYF. V is TRBV7-2 and J is TRBJ2-7; 13 bases match TRBD2. Germline CDR1 SGHTA, CDR2 FQGNSA. The CDR3 is made up of 15 amino acids. The J segment lost 7 bases and the V segment lost 4 bases, leaving 7 bases of the junction unmatched.

The chain joins TRBV2 to TRBJ1-1; a weak D match, TRBD1 (5 bases). Trimming cost V 9 bases and J 4 bases, with 18 bases left between them. From germline, CDR1 is SNHLY and CDR2 FYNNEI. The CDR3 runs 14 residues. The CDR3 loop reads CARGDLGTGTEAFF. The CDR3 coding sequence is TGTGCCAGGGGGGACCTGGGGACGGGCACTGAAGCTTTCTTT.

This clone was detected once. The V and J genes are TRBV19 and TRBJ1-1; D gene unclear. The V end was cut by 3 bases, the J end by 5 bases, with 16 bases between. CDR1 is LNHDA, CDR2 SQIVND, per germline (reference sequence). This CDR3 region has 15 residues. The CDR3 loop is CASSMDWRAGTEAFF. CDR3 DNA: TGTGCCAGTAGTATGGATTGGAGAGCGGGGACTGAAGCTTTCTTT. Full variable domain (outside the CDR3, taken from reference TRBV19 and TRBJ1-1): DGGITQSPKYLFRKEGQNVTLSCEQNLNHDAMYWYRQDPGQGLRLIYYSQIVNDFQKGDIAEGYSVSREKKESFPLTVTSAQKNPTAFYLCASSMDWRAGTEAFFGQGTRLTVV.

The chain couples TRBV27 to TRBJ2-7; 15 positions agree with TRBD2. Germline V gives CDR1 MNHEY, CDR2 SMNVEV (reference sequence). Unmatched junction bases numbered 10, after V lost 6 bases and J lost 7 bases. This CDR3 contains 16 residues. CDR3 nucleotide sequence: TGTGCCAGCAGCCAACGGACTAGCGGGAGGGTTAGGGAGCAGTACTTC. Its protein is CASSQRTSGRVREQYF.

The chain recombines TRBV27 with TRBJ2-1; the match to TRBD2 covers 7 bases. The trim removed 1 base at V and 6 bases at J, leaving 6 bases unmatched. CDR1 and CDR2 from the germline V gene are MNHEY and SMNVEV (reference sequence). The CDR3 sequence is 15 residues long. The CDR3 is CASSLFEGGPNEQFF. Written as DNA, the CDR3 is TGTGCCAGCAGTTTATTTGAGGGAGGGCCCAATGAGCAGTTCTTC.

The gene calls are TRBV10-3 and TRBJ1-2; D gene ambiguous. CDR1 ENHRY and CDR2 SYGVKD come from the germline V gene. The V and J ends lost 9 bases and 5 bases respectively, with 13 bases between them. The CDR3 length is 12 residues. The chain's CDR3 is CAINAIYYGYTF. As DNA, the CDR3 is TGTGCCATTAACGCCATATATTATGGCTACACCTTC.

The rearrangement uses TRBV6-6 and TRBJ1-2; D gene ambiguous. CDR1 and CDR2 (germline): MNHNY, SVGAGI (reference sequence). Trimming took 2 bases from V and 2 from J, leaving 15 bases between them. The CDR3 consists of 16 residues. The CDR3 coding sequence is TGTGCCAGCAGTTACCCCACCGCATCAGAGAACTATGGCTACACCTTC. Its translation is CASSYPTASENYGYTF.

This chain joins TRBV11-2 and TRBJ1-2, with D tentatively TRBD1 (6 bases). V was pared by 4 bases and J by 1 base, with 22 bases between. The germline gives CDR1 SGHAT, CDR2 FQNNGV. The CDR3 length is 18 residues. The CDR3 DNA is TGTGCCAGCAGCTCACCGGGACATAGAAGAAACTTTAACTATGGCTACACCTTC. Its translation: CASSSPGHRRNFNYGYTF.

The chain joins TRBV2 to TRBJ2-7, with 11 bases that match TRBD2. Germline V CDR1 and CDR2: SNHLY, FYNNEI. The CDR3 runs 14 residues. The trim removed 3 bases at V and 2 bases at J, leaving 0 bases unmatched. CDR3 nucleotides: TGTGCCAGCAGTGAGGGACTAGCGGCCTACGAGCAGTACTTC. Translating it yields CASSEGLAAYEQYF.

The genes are TRBV4-3 and TRBJ2-7, with D possibly called TRBD1 or TRBD2 (5 bases each). Germline V gene lookup returns CDR1 LGHNA and CDR2 YSLEER. Trimming stripped 1 base from V and 3 bases from J, with 19 bases between. CDR3 size: 17 residues. This CDR3 reads CASSQVGGRDPYYEQYF. The CDR3 bases are TGCGCCAGCAGCCAAGTAGGCGGTCGGGACCCCTACTACGAGCAGTACTTC.

The chain carries TRBV27 and TRBJ2-7, with D unclear. The CDR3 runs 15 residues. Germline loops: CDR1 MNHEY, CDR2 SMNVEV (reference sequence). V shed 6 bases and J shed 4 bases, with 19 bases lying between them. The CDR3 loop reads CASSPWMRQTYEQYF. The CDR3 DNA follows: TGTGCCAGCAGCCCTTGGATGCGGCAGACTTACGAGCAGTACTTC.

CDR3 nucleotide sequence: TGTGCCAGCAGCGTCCTGCCCGGGACAGAGAACACTGAAGCTTTCTTT. This sequence encodes CASSVLPGTENTEAFF. The rearrangement links TRBV9 to TRBJ1-1; TRBD1 agrees at 7 bases. Per the germline V gene, CDR1 is SGDLS and CDR2 is YYNGEE. The CDR3 runs 16 residues. V dropped 2 bases and J dropped 1; count of bases not matched to a gene: 8.

The chain combines TRBV7-3 with TRBJ1-2; D is possibly TRBD1 (6 bases). V was pared by 1 base and J by 7 bases, with 10 bases between. The germline V gene has CDR1 SGHTA and CDR2 FQGTGA. CDR3 length equals 13 residues. The CDR3 nucleotides are TGTGCCAGCAGCTTAAAAAACAGGGTTGGCTACACCTTC. Its translation: CASSLKNRVGYTF.

The genes are TRBV7-9 and TRBJ1-4; 8 bases match TRBD1. Germline V gene data show CDR1 as SEHNR and CDR2 as FQNEAQ (reference sequence). After removal of 1 base from V and 8 bases from J, the junction contained 6 bases not matched to a gene. The CDR3 loop spans 15 amino acids. DNA for the CDR3: TGTGCCAGCAGCTTAGTACAGGGGGGCAGGGAAAAACTGTTTTTT. Translating gives CASSLVQGGREKLFF.

The J gene is TRBJ1-3, the V gene TRBV7-2; perhaps TRBD1 as D (6 bases). Germline assignment: CDR1 SGHTA and CDR2 FQGNSA. Trimming removed 6 bases at V and 4 bases at J, with 10 bases between. The CDR3 sequence is 13 residues long. The CDR3 loop reads CASRDRQGNTIYF. CDR3 coding DNA: TGTGCCAGCAGGGACAGACAGGGAAACACCATATATTTT.

Here the CDR3 reads CSGGQAVTDTQYF. The CDR3 DNA reads TGCAGCGGGGGACAGGCGGTCACAGATACGCAGTATTTT. This chain joins TRBV29-1 and TRBJ2-3, with 8 bases aligning to TRBD1. CDR1 SQVTM and CDR2 ANQGSEA come from the germline V gene. This CDR3 has 13 amino acids. Losses at the gene ends were 7 bases for V and 2 bases for J; bases not matched to a gene: 5.

The rearrangement joins TRBV19 to TRBJ1-2; D possibly corresponds to TRBD1 (6 bases). From germline, CDR1 is LNHDA and CDR2 SQIVND (reference sequence). V dropped 7 bases and J dropped 5 bases, with 17 bases sitting between them. The CDR3 totals 14 residues. Written as DNA, the CDR3 is TGTGCCAGTACCCTTAAGGGGGTTTGGTATGGCTACACCTTC. Translation: CASTLKGVWYGYTF.

The rearrangement uses TRBV29-1 and TRBJ2-7; no firm D call. V lost 5 bases and J lost 0, with 11 bases in between. The germline gives CDR1 SQVTM, CDR2 ANQGSEA. This CDR3 has 13 residues. The CDR3 is CSVTRSFSYEQYF. The CDR3 DNA reads as TGCAGCGTTACCAGGAGCTTCTCCTACGAGCAGTACTTC.

The CDR3 protein is CASSYGTSYSYEQYF. The CDR3 coding sequence is TGTGCCAGCAGTTACGGGACTAGCTATTCCTACGAGCAGTACTTC. V is TRBV6-6 and J is TRBJ2-5; 9 bases agree with TRBD2. The DNA end favors TRBJ2-7, so the J call may be wrong. In germline, CDR1 is MNHNY, CDR2 SVGAGI (reference sequence). There are 15 residues in the CDR3.

J is TRBJ1-5 and V is TRBV6-5; a weak D match, TRBD1 (5 bases). The germline V and J ends were trimmed by 6 bases and 7 bases, with 10 bases remaining between them. There are 12 residues in the CDR3. Germline CDR1 MNHEY, CDR2 SVGAGI. CDR3 amino acids: CASSRGDQPQHF. In DNA, the CDR3 is TGTGCCAGCAGCCGGGGGGACCAGCCCCAGCATTTT.

The chain combines TRBV6-5 with TRBJ2-2, with D unclear. The CDR3 runs to 14 residues. Between the trimmed V and J ends, which lost 5 bases and 1 base, there was a span of 8 bases. CDR1 and CDR2 from the germline V gene are MNHEY and SVGAGI. CDR3 amino acids: CASSESGNTGELFF. DNA for the CDR3: TGTGCCAGCAGTGAGAGTGGGAACACCGGGGAGCTGTTTTTT.

The CDR3 bases are TGTGCCAGCAGTTACGAGGAGGACTACGAGCAGTACTTC. The encoded protein is CASSYEEDYEQYF. The chain employs TRBV6-5 and TRBJ2-5, with a possible D match to TRBD2 (5 bases). With the DNA end fitting TRBJ2-7 better, the J assignment may be wrong. The CDR3 sequence is 13 residues long. The germline V gene encodes CDR1 MNHEY and CDR2 SVGAGI.

The chain employs TRBV2 and TRBJ2-6; no clear D gene. V lost 4 bases and J 0 bases, leaving 4 bases between the germline ends. This CDR3 is 14 amino acids long. Germline-derived CDR1 and CDR2 are SNHLY and FYNNEI. The DNA of the CDR3 is TGTGCCAGCAGTGCCAGCTCTGGGGCCAACGTCCTGACTTTC. Amino acids: CASSASSGANVLTF.

The chain combines TRBV7-9 with TRBJ2-5; D unclear. The germline gives CDR1 SEHNR, CDR2 FQNEAQ (reference sequence). The CDR3 sequence is 12 residues long. V lost 5 bases and J 1 base, leaving 5 bases between the germline ends. This chain's CDR3 is CASSGSQETQYF. The CDR3 DNA reads as TGTGCCAGCAGCGGAAGCCAAGAGACCCAGTACTTC.

The V and J genes are TRBV6-7 and TRBJ1-1; a weak D match, TRBD1 (5 bases). TRBV6-7 is an ORF, and what it does is uncertain. The CDR3 is 13 amino acids. V was trimmed by 7 bases and J by 1 base, leaving 10 bases between them. The CDR3 reads CASTKGRNTEAFF. In DNA, the CDR3 is TGTGCCAGCACGAAGGGGCGGAACACTGAAGCTTTCTTT.

The CDR3 sequence is CASSLGTDPNEKLFF. The CDR3 coding sequence is TGCGCCAGCAGCCTAGGGACAGATCCTAATGAAAAACTGTTTTTT. This chain joins TRBV4-1 and TRBJ1-4; 7 nucleotides agree with TRBD1. The CDR3 totals 15 residues. Germline CDR1 MGHRA, CDR2 YSYEKL. The ends lost 4 bases at V and 3 bases at J; junction bases unmatched: 5.